This T cell receptor (beta chain) was identified in a study of a mutant IDH1 vaccine in newly diagnosed glioma (dated by TCRdb to about 2021). Regarding the complete study: Vaccination started 4-6 weeks after radiotherapy alone, or was given together with temozolomide cycles in the groups whose treatment included chemotherapy. Of the 32 patients who were treated, about 62% were male and around 40% were female, and the mean age was around 40 years. Before enrollment, most patients had been given radiochemotherapy with temozolomide as standard therapy, while the rest had received either radiotherapy alone or temozolomide alone. The week-35 safety follow-up took place at visit V12, and the week-47 end of study took place at visit V13. Peripheral blood was drawn at six visits: V03 (baseline), V05, V07, V10, V12 and V13. For exploratory analyses, longitudinal TCRB deep sequencing was carried out in around 24 treated patients wherever samples were available. Here is what the overall study found, with its caveats: According to the authors, sample limitations meant that analyses of patient blood samples could not be reproduced. Selection of PBMC samples for TCRB deep sequencing was based on availability. Vaccine-induced immune responses across multiple MHC alleles were detected in 90% to 95% of patients. Changes in the top peripheral T cell clonotypes picked up by TCRB sequencing did not appear to be linked to pseudoprogression.

This clone was seen just once. It has no known antigen specificity. No clone much larger than this one lies a single base away; base qualities are absent. Germline trimming: 5 bases from V, 6 bases from J; junction bases outside gene matches: 14. Including the terminal cysteine and phenylalanine, the CDR3 comprises 17 residues. Only the CDR3 portion is preserved as DNA: 51 bases, with reading frame beginning at the first base. CDR1 and CDR2, looked up from the germline V gene (reference sequence), are LNHNV and YYDKDF. Taken with the paper, the label for time point translates to: week 35, safety follow-up. A 20-mer mutant IDH1 peptide at 300 micrograms in Montanide made up each vaccine dose, which was injected subcutaneously together with topical imiquimod. Patients were given eight vaccinations, in weeks 1, 3, 5, 7, 11, 15, 19 and 23, which matched visits V03 through V10. All donors had newly diagnosed IDH1-mutant astrocytomas of WHO grade 3 or 4 that showed loss of nuclear ATRX. The samples were drawn from NOA16, a multicentre, single-arm, open-label phase I trial in Germany that tested a mutant IDH1 peptide vaccine in humans for the first time. The DNeasy Blood and Tissue Kit was used to extract genomic DNA from EDTA blood for TCRB sequencing.

Library construction relied on the immunoSEQ multiplex PCR assay. Following the manufacturer's protocol, the hsTCRB Kit was used to amplify rearranged TCR beta chain sequences. TCRB libraries were sequenced on an Illumina MiSeq. The authors processed their data as follows. Demultiplexing, trimming and gene mapping were performed with the kit vendor's proprietary platform. Sourced from immuneACCESS, this table was stored by TCRdb with only in-frame sequences that have V and J called. A share of the clones is absent; for the studies checked, an unresolved V gene accounts for under half, and the remainder has no known explanation. V and J calls and clone size follow that table, whereas D and trimming were derived from the DNA. The sample table lists tens of thousands of clones, about four fifths of them with a count of one. The top ten clonotypes cover roughly 5.3% of the sample.

The sample in question was PBMCs, obtained from a glioma patient whose treatment included an IDH1 peptide vaccine. The rearrangement combines TRBV15 with TRBJ2-2, with 8 bases matching TRBD2. This TCR was recovered from a man in his forties or fifties with glioma. The DNA reads TGTGCCACCAGCTTGTATCGGGGGGGCAATATACCCGGGGAGCTGTTTTTT. This sequence encodes CATSLYRGGNIPGELFF. Joined to the reference TRBV15 and TRBJ2-2 proteins, this CDR3 gives the full variable domain: DAMVIQNPRYQVTQFGKPVTLSCSQTLNHNVMYWYQQKSSQAPKLLFHYYDKDFNNEADTPDNFQSRRPNTSFCFLDIRSPGLGDTAMYLCATSLYRGGNIPGELFFGEGSRLTVL.